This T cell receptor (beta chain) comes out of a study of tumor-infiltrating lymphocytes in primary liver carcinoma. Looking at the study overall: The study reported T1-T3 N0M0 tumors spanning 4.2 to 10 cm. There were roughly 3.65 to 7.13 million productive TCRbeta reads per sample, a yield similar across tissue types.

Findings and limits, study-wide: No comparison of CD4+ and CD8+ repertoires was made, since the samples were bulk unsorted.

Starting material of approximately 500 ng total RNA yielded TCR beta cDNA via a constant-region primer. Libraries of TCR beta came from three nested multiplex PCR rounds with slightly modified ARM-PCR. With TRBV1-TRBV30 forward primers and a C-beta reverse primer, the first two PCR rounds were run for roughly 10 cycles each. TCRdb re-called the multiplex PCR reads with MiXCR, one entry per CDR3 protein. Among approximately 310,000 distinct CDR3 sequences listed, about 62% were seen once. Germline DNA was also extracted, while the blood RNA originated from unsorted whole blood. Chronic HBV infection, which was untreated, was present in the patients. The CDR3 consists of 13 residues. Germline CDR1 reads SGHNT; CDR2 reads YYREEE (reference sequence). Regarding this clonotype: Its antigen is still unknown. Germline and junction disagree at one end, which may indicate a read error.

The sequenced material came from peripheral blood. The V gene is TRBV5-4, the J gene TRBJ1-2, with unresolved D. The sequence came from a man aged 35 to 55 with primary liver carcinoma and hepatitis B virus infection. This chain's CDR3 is CASSLVGVYVYTF. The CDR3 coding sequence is TGTGCCAGCAGCTTGGTCGGGGTGTATGTCTACACCTTC.